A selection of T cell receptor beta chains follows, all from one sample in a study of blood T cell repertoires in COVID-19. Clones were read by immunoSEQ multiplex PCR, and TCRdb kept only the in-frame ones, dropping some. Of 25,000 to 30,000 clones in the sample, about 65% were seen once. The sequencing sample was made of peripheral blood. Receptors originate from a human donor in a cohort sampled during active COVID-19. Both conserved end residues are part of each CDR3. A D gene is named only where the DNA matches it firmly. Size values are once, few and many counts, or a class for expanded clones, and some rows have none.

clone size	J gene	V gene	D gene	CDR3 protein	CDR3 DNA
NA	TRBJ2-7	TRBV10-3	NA	CAISVTAYEQYF	TGTGCCATCAGTGTGACAGCCTACGAGCAGTACTTC
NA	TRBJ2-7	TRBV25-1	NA	CASGRTGSYEQYF	TGTGCCAGCGGGAGGACAGGCTCCTACGAGCAGTACTTC
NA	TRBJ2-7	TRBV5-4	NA	CASSSAYEQYF	TGTGCCAGCAGCTCAGCCTACGAGCAGTACTTC
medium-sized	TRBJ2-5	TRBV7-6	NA	CASRSYQVETQYF	TGTGCCAGCAGATCTTACCAGGTCGAGACCCAGTACTTC
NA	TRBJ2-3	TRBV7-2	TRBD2	CASSHRLAGGITDTQYF	TGTGCCAGCAGCCACAGACTAGCGGGGGGAATCACAGATACGCAGTATTTT
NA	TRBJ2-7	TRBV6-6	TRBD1	CASRNGQGGSYEQYF	TGTGCCAGCAGGAACGGACAGGGGGGGTCCTACGAGCAGTACTTC
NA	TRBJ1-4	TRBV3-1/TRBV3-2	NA	CASTQGREKLFF	TGTGCCAGCACCCAGGGCCGCGAAAAACTGTTTTTT
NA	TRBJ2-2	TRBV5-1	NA	CASSFSETGELFF	TGCGCCAGCAGCTTTTCGGAGACCGGGGAGCTGTTTTTT
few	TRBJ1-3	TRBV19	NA	CASRGTGTRANTIYF	TGTGCCAGTAGAGGGACCGGGACAAGGGCCAACACCATATATTTT
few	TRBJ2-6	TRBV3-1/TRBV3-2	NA	CASSLPVEADSGANVLTF	TGTGCCAGCAGCCTGCCGGTGGAGGCCGACTCTGGGGCCAACGTCCTGACTTTC
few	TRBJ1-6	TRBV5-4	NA	CASSSPQGNSPLHF	TGTGCCAGCAGCTCCCCGCAGGGTAATTCACCCCTCCACTTT
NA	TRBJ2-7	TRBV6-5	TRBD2	CASGTPGGWSYEQYF	TGTGCCAGCGGGACCCCGGGAGGGTGGTCCTACGAGCAGTACTTC
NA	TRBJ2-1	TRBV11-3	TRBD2	CASSRVAGLAENEQFF	TGTGCCAGCAGCCGAGTGGCTGGCCTAGCGGAGAATGAGCAGTTCTTC
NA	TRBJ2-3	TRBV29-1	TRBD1	CSAPDRGGTDTQYF	TGCAGCGCTCCGGACAGGGGGGGCACAGATACGCAGTATTTT
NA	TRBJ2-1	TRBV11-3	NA	CASSLRDEQFF	TGTGCCAGCAGCCTCCGTGATGAGCAGTTCTTC
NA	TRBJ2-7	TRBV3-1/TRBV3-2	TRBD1	CASSQAGGAAYEQYF	TGTGCCAGCAGCCAAGCAGGGGGCGCAGCCTACGAGCAGTACTTC
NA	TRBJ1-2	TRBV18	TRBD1	CASSPSDRGGYTF	TGTGCCAGCTCACCCTCGGACAGGGGGGGCTACACCTTC
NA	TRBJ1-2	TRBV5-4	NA	CASSLSRGGKDYGYTF	TGTGCCAGCAGCTTATCAAGGGGGGGGAAGGACTATGGCTACACCTTC
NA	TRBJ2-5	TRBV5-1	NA	CASSLRRWLRETQYF	TGCGCCAGCAGCTTAAGAAGATGGTTGCGGGAGACCCAGTACTTC
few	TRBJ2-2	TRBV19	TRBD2	CASRTSGDTGELFF	TGTGCCAGCCGGACTAGCGGGGACACCGGGGAGCTGTTTTTT
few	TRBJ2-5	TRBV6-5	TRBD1	CASTLGTGTETQYF	TGTGCCAGCACCCTAGGGACAGGGACGGAGACCCAGTACTTC
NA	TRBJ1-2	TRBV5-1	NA	CASSLMTGANYGYTF	TGCGCCAGCAGCTTGATGACTGGAGCTAACTATGGCTACACCTTC
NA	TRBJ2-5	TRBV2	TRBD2	CASSWLAGVETQYF	TGTGCCAGCAGTTGGCTAGCGGGAGTCGAGACCCAGTACTTC
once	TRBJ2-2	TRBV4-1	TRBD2	CASSRGLAGYVNTGELFF	TGCGCCAGCAGCCGGGGCCTAGCGGGTTACGTGAACACCGGGGAGCTGTTTTTT
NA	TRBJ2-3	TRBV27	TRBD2	CASSLTVLAGRSTDTQYF	TGTGCCAGCAGCCTCACAGTTTTAGCGGGACGCAGCACAGATACGCAGTATTTT
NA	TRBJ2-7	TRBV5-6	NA	CASSYSRIGTKFEQYF	TGTGCCAGCAGCTACAGCCGGATAGGGACAAAGTTCGAGCAGTACTTC
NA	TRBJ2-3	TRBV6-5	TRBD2	CASSRAGLAADTQYF	TGTGCCAGCAGTAGGGCGGGACTAGCGGCAGATACGCAGTATTTT
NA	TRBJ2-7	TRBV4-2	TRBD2	CASSQEASGTLEQYF	TGTGCCAGCAGCCAAGAGGCTAGCGGGACCTTAGAGCAGTACTTC
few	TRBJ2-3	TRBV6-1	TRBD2	CASSEAAGGGTDTQYF	TGTGCCAGCAGTGAAGCGGCCGGGGGGGGCACAGATACGCAGTATTTT
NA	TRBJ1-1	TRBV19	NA	CASSKGRGSGMNTEAFF	TGTGCCAGTAGTAAGGGTCGGGGGAGTGGAATGAACACTGAAGCTTTCTTT
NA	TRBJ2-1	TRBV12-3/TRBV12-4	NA	CASSLGQYNEQFF	TGTGCCAGCAGTTTGGGGCAGTACAATGAGCAGTTCTTC
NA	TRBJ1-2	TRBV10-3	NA	CAISGANYGYTF	TGTGCCATCAGTGGAGCTAACTATGGCTACACCTTC
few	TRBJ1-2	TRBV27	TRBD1	CASRDRGGGYTF	TGTGCCAGCAGGGACAGGGGTGGTGGCTACACCTTC
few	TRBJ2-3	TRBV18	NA	CASSPSVVGTDTQYF	TGTGCCAGCTCACCCTCGGTAGTAGGCACAGATACGCAGTATTTT
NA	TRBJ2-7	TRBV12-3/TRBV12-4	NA	CASSRSSYEQYF	TGTGCCAGCAGCCGTAGCTCCTACGAGCAGTACTTC
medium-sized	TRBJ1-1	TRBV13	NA	CASSLTQNTEAFF	TGTGCCAGCAGCCTCACTCAGAACACTGAAGCTTTCTTT
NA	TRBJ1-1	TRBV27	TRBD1	CASSYTPGGRTVF	TGTGCCAGCAGTTACACCCCAGGGGGTAGGACCGTCTTT
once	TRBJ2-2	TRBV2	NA	CASSVVAAGELFF	TGTGCCAGCAGTGTGGTGGCTGCCGGGGAGCTGTTTTTT
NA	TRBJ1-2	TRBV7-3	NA	CASSFNNYGYTF	TGTGCCAGCAGTTTCAATAACTATGGCTACACCTTC
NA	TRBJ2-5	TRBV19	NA	CASSNREETQYF	TGTGCCAGTAGTAACAGGGAAGAGACCCAGTACTTC
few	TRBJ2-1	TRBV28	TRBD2	CGSSITSGSLYNEQFF	TGTGGCAGTTCTATTACTAGCGGGAGTTTGTACAATGAGCAGTTCTTC
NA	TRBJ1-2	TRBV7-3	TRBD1	CASSLPGGYGYTF	TGTGCCAGCAGCTTACCAGGGGGTTATGGCTACACCTTC
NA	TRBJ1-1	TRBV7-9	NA	CASSWGGNTEAFF	TGTGCCAGCAGCTGGGGGGGGAACACTGAAGCTTTCTTT
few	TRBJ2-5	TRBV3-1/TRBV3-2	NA	CASSQTQGTQYF	TGTGCCAGCAGCCAAACACAGGGAACCCAGTACTTC
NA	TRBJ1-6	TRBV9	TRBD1	CASSVTGDNSPLHF	TGTGCCAGCAGCGTGACAGGGGACAATTCACCCCTCCACTTT
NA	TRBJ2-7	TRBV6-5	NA	CAIRGRGEEQYF	TGTGCCATTCGGGGGAGGGGGGAAGAGCAGTACTTC
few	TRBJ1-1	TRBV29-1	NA	CSVGFSVLTEAFF	TGCAGCGTTGGTTTTAGCGTACTCACTGAAGCTTTCTTT
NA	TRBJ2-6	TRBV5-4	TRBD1	CASRKTGGNSGANVLTF	TGTGCCAGCAGAAAGACAGGGGGTAACTCTGGGGCCAACGTCCTGACTTTC
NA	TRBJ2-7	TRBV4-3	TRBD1	CASSHSSDRDIVF	TGCGCCAGCAGCCACAGCTCTGACAGGGACATAGTCTTC
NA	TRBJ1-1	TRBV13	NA	CASRPEYYTEAFF	TGTGCCAGCAGGCCGGAGTATTACACTGAAGCTTTCTTT
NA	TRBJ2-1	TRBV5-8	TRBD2	CASSFSGAGSYNEQFF	TGTGCCAGCAGCTTTTCCGGAGCGGGATCCTACAATGAGCAGTTCTTC
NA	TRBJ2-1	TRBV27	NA	CASSLLGVSGESEQFF	TGTGCCAGCAGTTTATTGGGAGTGTCAGGGGAGAGTGAGCAGTTCTTC
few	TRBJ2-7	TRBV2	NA	CARGHNAYEQYF	TGTGCCAGGGGACACAATGCCTACGAGCAGTACTTC
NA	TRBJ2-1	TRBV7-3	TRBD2	CASSVSSGTSGYNEQFF	TGTGCCAGCAGCGTCTCCTCCGGGACTAGCGGTTACAATGAGCAGTTCTTC
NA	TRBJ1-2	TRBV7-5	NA	CVRSIPGQGAGYTF	TGTGTCAGAAGCATACCGGGACAGGGAGCTGGCTACACCTTC
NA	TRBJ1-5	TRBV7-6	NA	CASSLLPGDQPQHF	TGTGCCAGCAGCTTACTCCCGGGGGATCAGCCCCAGCATTTT